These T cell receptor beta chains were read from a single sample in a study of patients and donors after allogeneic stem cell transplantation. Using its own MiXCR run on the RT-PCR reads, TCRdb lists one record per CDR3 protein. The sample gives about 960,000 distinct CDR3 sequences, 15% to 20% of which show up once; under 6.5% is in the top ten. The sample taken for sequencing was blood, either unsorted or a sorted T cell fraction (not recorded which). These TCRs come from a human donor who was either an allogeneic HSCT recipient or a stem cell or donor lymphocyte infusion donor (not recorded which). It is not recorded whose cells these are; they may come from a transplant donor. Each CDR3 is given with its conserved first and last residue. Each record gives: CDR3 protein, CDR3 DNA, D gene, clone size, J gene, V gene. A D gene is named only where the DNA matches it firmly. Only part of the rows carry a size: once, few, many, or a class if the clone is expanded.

CDR3: CASSHPPRLEQYF; DNA: TGTGCCAGCAGTCACCCGCCCAGACTCGAGCAGTACTTC; D: .; size: .; J: TRBJ2-7; V: TRBV27
CDR3: CASSHGPPGELFF; DNA: TGTGCCAGCTCACATGGCCCTCCCGGGGAGCTGTTTTTT; D: .; size: .; J: TRBJ2-2; V: TRBV7-2
CDR3: CATSRVRMLAQDTQYF; DNA: TGTGCCACCAGCAGAGTTAGGATGCTAGCGCAAGATACGCAGTATTTT; D: .; size: .; J: TRBJ2-3; V: TRBV15
CDR3: CSARDPRTTNEQFF; DNA: TGCAGTGCTAGAGATCCCCGGACGACCAATGAGCAGTTCTTC; D: .; size: few; J: TRBJ2-1; V: TRBV20-1
CDR3: CASSIRVAGETQYF; DNA: TGTGCCAGTAGTATCAGGGTAGCGGGAGAGACCCAGTACTTC; D: TRBD2; size: .; J: TRBJ2-5; V: TRBV19
CDR3: CATPPGLAGGNSYEQYF; DNA: TGTGCCACCCCGCCGGGACTAGCGGGAGGAAACTCCTACGAGCAGTACTTC; D: TRBD2; size: once; J: TRBJ2-7; V: TRBV9
CDR3: CSVSERGPTNEKLFF; DNA: TGCAGCGTCTCAGAGAGGGGGCCTACTAATGAAAAACTGTTTTTT; D: TRBD1; size: few; J: TRBJ1-4; V: TRBV29-1
CDR3: CASSLLGFATNTDTQYF; DNA: TGTGCCAGCAGCCTCCTGGGGTTTGCGACTAACACAGATACGCAGTATTTT; D: .; size: .; J: TRBJ2-3; V: TRBV25-1
CDR3: CSAGRMGLAGESGELFF; DNA: TGCAGTGCTGGACGTATGGGACTAGCGGGGGAATCCGGGGAGCTGTTTTTT; D: TRBD2; size: .; J: TRBJ2-2; V: TRBV20-1
CDR3: CASSTPGLETQYF; DNA: TGTGCCAGTAGTACACCGGGGTTGGAGACCCAGTACTTC; D: .; size: .; J: TRBJ2-5; V: TRBV19
CDR3: CASTRIAGPGSQYF; DNA: TGTGCCAGCACCAGAATAGCGGGCCCAGGATCCCAGTACTTC; D: .; size: .; J: TRBJ2-5; V: TRBV21-1
CDR3: CASSPRTGGGGTNEKLFF; DNA: TGTGCCAGCAGTCCCCGGACAGGGGGCGGTGGAACTAATGAAAAACTGTTTTTT; D: TRBD1; size: few; J: TRBJ1-4; V: TRBV12-3/TRBV12-4
CDR3: CASSSWGRWGRENTEAFF; DNA: TGTGCCAGCAGTTCCTGGGGTCGATGGGGCAGGGAGAACACTGAAGCTTTCTTT; D: .; size: few; J: TRBJ1-1; V: TRBV12-3/TRBV12-4
CDR3: CASSQRWQHLPYEQYF; DNA: TGTGCCAGCAGCCAAAGGTGGCAGCACTTGCCCTACGAGCAGTACTTC; D: .; size: .; J: TRBJ2-7; V: TRBV3-1
CDR3: CASSHELAGAPEQYF; DNA: TGCGCCAGCAGCCATGAACTAGCGGGAGCTCCCGAGCAGTACTTC; D: TRBD2; size: few; J: TRBJ2-7; V: TRBV4-3
CDR3: CASSPPGTSSNEQFF; DNA: TGTGCCAGCAGCCCCCCCGGGACTAGCTCCAATGAGCAGTTCTTC; D: TRBD2; size: .; J: TRBJ2-1; V: TRBV7-9
CDR3: CASSDPQNANTGELFF; DNA: TGTGCCAGCAGTGACCCACAGAACGCGAACACCGGGGAGCTGTTTTTT; D: .; size: few; J: TRBJ2-2; V: TRBV2
CDR3: CASSQGSPTLEGANVLTF; DNA: TGTGCCAGCAGCCAAGGCTCCCCTACCCTGGAGGGGGCCAACGTCCTGACTTTC; D: .; size: .; J: TRBJ2-6; V: TRBV3-1
CDR3: CASSLLVKSGDTQYF; DNA: TGTGCCAGCAGTCTCCTAGTGAAAAGTGGAGATACGCAGTATTTT; D: .; size: few; J: TRBJ2-3; V: TRBV6-1
CDR3: CASSPRGIGGREQYF; DNA: TGTGCCAGCAGCCCGCGAGGAATAGGGGGGCGCGAGCAGTACTTC; D: .; size: .; J: TRBJ2-7; V: TRBV7-2